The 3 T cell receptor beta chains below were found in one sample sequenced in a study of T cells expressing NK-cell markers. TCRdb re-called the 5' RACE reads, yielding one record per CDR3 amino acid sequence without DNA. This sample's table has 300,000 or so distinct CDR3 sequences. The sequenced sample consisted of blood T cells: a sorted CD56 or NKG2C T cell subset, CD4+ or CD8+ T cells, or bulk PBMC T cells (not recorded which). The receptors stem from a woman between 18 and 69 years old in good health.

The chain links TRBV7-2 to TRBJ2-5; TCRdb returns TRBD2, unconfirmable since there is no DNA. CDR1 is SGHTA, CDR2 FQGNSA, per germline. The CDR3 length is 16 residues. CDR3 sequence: CASSFLIGLAEETQYF.

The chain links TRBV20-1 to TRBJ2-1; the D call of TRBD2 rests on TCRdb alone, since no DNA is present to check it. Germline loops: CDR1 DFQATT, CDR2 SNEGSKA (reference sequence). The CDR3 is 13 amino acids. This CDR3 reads CRGLAGPSNEQFF.

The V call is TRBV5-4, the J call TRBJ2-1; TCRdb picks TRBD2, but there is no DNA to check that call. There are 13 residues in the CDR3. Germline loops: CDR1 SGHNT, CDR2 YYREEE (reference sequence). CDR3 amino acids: CASSLAGRYEQFF.